These 2 T cell receptor beta chains originate from one sample sequenced in a study of blood T cell repertoires in COVID-19. Sequenced by immunoSEQ multiplex PCR; TCRdb stores in-frame clones only, minus some. The sample lists roughly 240,000 clones; roughly 85% were seen once. Sequences were obtained from peripheral blood. These receptor sequences come from a man aged 60 to 75 who had recovered from COVID-19.

The J gene is TRBJ2-2, the V gene TRBV6-5; TRBD2 might be the D (5 bases). Germline V lookup: CDR1 MNHEY, CDR2 SVGAGI. The ends were cut back, 5 bases at V and 5 bases at J, with 9 bases in the middle. The CDR3 consists of 13 residues. This CDR3 reads CASSRTRTGELFF. The CDR3 DNA is TGTGCCAGCAGTCGAACTAGGACCGGGGAGCTGTTTTTT.

The sample holds a few counts of this clone. This chain connects TRBV19 to TRBJ1-5; D not certain. CDR3 length equals 13 residues. V was clipped by 7 bases and J by 7 bases, with 14 bases between them. Germline V gene lookup returns CDR1 LNHDA and CDR2 SQIVND (reference sequence). The CDR3 sequence: CASNDLVSQPQHF. DNA for the CDR3: TGTGCCAGTAACGACCTAGTCTCGCAGCCCCAGCATTTT.